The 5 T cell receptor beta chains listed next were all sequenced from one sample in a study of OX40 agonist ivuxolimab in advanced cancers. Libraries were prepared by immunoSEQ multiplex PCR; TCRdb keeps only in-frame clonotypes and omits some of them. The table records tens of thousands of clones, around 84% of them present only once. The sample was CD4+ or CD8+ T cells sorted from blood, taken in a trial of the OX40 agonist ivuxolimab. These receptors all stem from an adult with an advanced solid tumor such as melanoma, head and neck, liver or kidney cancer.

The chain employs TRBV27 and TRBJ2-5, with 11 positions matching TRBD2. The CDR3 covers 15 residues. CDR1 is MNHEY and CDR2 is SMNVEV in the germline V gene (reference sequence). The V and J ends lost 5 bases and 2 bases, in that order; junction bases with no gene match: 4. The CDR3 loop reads CASSHRTSGQETQYF. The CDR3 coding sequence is TGTGCCAGCAGTCACAGGACTAGCGGGCAAGAGACCCAGTACTTC.

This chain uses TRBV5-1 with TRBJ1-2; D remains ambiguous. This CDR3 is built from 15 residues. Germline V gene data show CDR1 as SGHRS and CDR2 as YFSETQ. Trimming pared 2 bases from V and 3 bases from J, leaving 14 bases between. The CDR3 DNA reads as TGCGCCAGCAGCTTTGCGCATGACGGGGACTATGGCTACACCTTC. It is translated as CASSFAHDGDYGYTF.

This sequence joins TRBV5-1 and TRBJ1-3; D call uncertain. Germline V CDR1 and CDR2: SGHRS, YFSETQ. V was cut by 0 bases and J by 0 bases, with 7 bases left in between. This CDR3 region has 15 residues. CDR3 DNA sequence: TGCGCCAGCAGCTTGGACGGGCTCTCTGGAAACACCATATATTTT. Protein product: CASSLDGLSGNTIYF.

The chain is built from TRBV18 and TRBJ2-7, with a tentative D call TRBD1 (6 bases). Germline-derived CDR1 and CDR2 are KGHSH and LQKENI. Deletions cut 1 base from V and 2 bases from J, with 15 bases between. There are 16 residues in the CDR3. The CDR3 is CASSPQQGGGTYEQYF. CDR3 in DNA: TGTGCCAGCTCACCACAACAGGGTGGAGGAACCTACGAGCAGTACTTC.

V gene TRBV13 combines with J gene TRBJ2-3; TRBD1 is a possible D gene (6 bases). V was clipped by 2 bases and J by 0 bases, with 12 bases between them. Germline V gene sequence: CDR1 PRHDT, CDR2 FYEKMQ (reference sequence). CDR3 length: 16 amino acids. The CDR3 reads CASSLIRTVSTDTQYF. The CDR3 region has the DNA TGTGCCAGCAGCTTAATACGGACAGTGAGCACAGATACGCAGTATTTT.